The rows below give T cell receptor beta chains drawn from one sample of a study of T-cell reconstitution after alpha-beta-depleted transplantation in children. TCRdb re-called the PCR reads through MiXCR, storing one row per CDR3 protein. This sample has almost 250,000 distinct CDR3 sequences, with about a quarter found just once. The specimen comprised PBMCs, sampled before TCRalphabeta/CD19-depleted stem cell transplant. Receptors originate from a girl aged 2-10 years with Fanconi anemia, due to receive a stem cell transplant. Each CDR3 is given with its conserved first and last residue. A D gene is named only where the DNA matches it firmly. Not every row has a clone size; where given, it reads once, few, many or a size class.

>TRBV3-1|few|14|TRBJ2-7|NA
TGTGCCAGCAGCCAGGGGGTCCTGCCTGGCGAGCAGTACTTC
CASSQGVLPGEQYF
>TRBV7-6|once|15|TRBJ2-1|TRBD2
TGTGCCAGCAGCTTATTCCTAGCGGGGGATTATGAGCAGTTCTTC
CASSLFLAGDYEQFF
>TRBV29-1|few|11|TRBJ2-7|NA
TGCAGCGTTGGGGTGTACTACGAGCAGTACTTC
CSVGVYYEQYF
>TRBV4-2|NA|16|TRBJ2-1|TRBD1
TGTGCCAGCAGCCAAGGCGACAGGGCCTCCTACAATGAGCAGTTCTTC
CASSQGDRASYNEQFF
>TRBV25-1|many|16|TRBJ2-1|TRBD1
TGTGCCAGCAGTGAATTTCGGACAGGGGATAACAATGAGCAGTTCTTC
CASSEFRTGDNNEQFF
>TRBV29-1|many|10|TRBJ1-1|NA
TGCAGCGTGAGGCAAGTTGAAGCTTTCTTT
CSVRQVEAFF
>TRBV20-1|NA|16|TRBJ2-5|TRBD2
TGCAGTGCTACGGGACTAGCGGGCCTCGGAAAAGAGACCCAGTACTTC
CSATGLAGLGKETQYF
>TRBV3-1|NA|15|TRBJ2-1|NA
TGTGCCAGCAGCCACGGTGGGGGCGTCTACAATGAGCAGTTCTTC
CASSHGGGVYNEQFF
>TRBV28|NA|18|TRBJ2-7|TRBD2
TGTGCCAGCAGTCCGGGACTAGCGAGCCGACTTACCCTACGAGGGCAGTACTTC
CASSPGLASRLTLRGQYF
>TRBV7-1|NA|16|TRBJ2-1|TRBD2
TGTGCCAGCAGCTCCTACGGGAGGCCACGGGGCAATGAGCAGTTCTTC
CASSSYGRPRGNEQFF
>TRBV29-1|many|11|TRBJ2-5|NA
TGCAGCGTTGCTTCGCAAGAGACCCAGTACTTC
CSVASQETQYF
>TRBV2|few|15|TRBJ2-7|TRBD1
TGTGCCAGCAGAGGACAGGGGGCGCGGGTCCACGAGCAGTACTTC
CASRGQGARVHEQYF
>TRBV9|many|17|TRBJ2-3|NA
TGTGCCAGCGAAGGGCAGTGGGAGTACCAATGCACAGATACGCAGTATTTT
CASEGQWEYQCTDTQYF
>TRBV7-3|NA|16|TRBJ2-2|NA
TGTGCCAGCAGCTTAATGGGCCAGGGTTTCACCGGGGAGCTGTTTTTT
CASSLMGQGFTGELFF
>TRBV24-1|many|15|TRBJ2-7|NA
TGTGCCACCAGTGATTCGGACGCGACGGACTACGAGCAGTACTTC
CATSDSDATDYEQYF
>TRBV10-3|NA|12|TRBJ2-1|TRBD1
TGTGCCATCAGTGGACAGGGATATGAGCAGTTCTTC
CAISGQGYEQFF
>TRBV27|NA|17|TRBJ2-3|NA
TGTGCCAGTCCGCACCCCGCTGGTTTAGCTGACACAGATACGCAGTATTTT
CASPHPAGLADTDTQYF
>TRBV28|NA|12|TRBJ2-1|TRBD2
TGTGCCAGCAGGGTAGCGGGCGATGAGCAGTTCTTC
CASRVAGDEQFF
>TRBV29-1|NA|14|TRBJ2-5|TRBD1
TGCAGCGTTGACCAGGACAGGCTCCAAGAGACCCAGTACTTC
CSVDQDRLQETQYF
>TRBV27|many|14|TRBJ1-3|NA
TGTGCCAGCAGTTTATTGGGGGCGGGAAACACCATATATTTT
CASSLLGAGNTIYF
>TRBV27|many|14|TRBJ2-7|TRBD2
TGTGCCAGCAGCCCGCCGGGACTAAGCTACGAGCAGTACTTC
CASSPPGLSYEQYF
>TRBV5-4|many|13|TRBJ2-2|NA
TGTGCCAGCAGCTTATCGAGCACCGGGGAGCTGTTTTTT
CASSLSSTGELFF
>TRBV20-1|few|15|TRBJ2-3|TRBD2
TGCAGTGCTAGAGTTTGGCGGGAGAGCACAGATACGCAGTATTTT
CSARVWRESTDTQYF
>TRBV15|NA|17|TRBJ2-3|NA
TGTGCCACCAGCACCTCAACAGGGCTCACTAGCACAGATACGCAGTATTTT
CATSTSTGLTSTDTQYF
>TRBV29-1|many|12|TRBJ2-7|NA
TGCAGCGTCGGTCAGGGCGTCGACGAGCAGTACTTC
CSVGQGVDEQYF
>TRBV7-3|NA|13|TRBJ2-3|NA
TGTGCCAGCAGTGTGATCCGGACAGATACGCAGTATTTT
CASSVIRTDTQYF
>TRBV7-2|many|14|TRBJ2-7|NA
TGTGCCAGCAGCCATGACAGGTTCTCCTACGAGCAGTACTTC
CASSHDRFSYEQYF
>TRBV3-1|NA|14|TRBJ2-7|NA
TGTGCCAGCAGCCAAGATCTCCGGGCCCAAGAGCAGTACTTC
CASSQDLRAQEQYF
>TRBV28|NA|14|TRBJ1-5|NA
TGTGCCAGCAGTTTATTTGGGGAAAATCAGCCCCAGCATTTT
CASSLFGENQPQHF
>TRBV20-1|NA|17|TRBJ2-3|TRBD2
TGCAGTGCCAAGACTAGCGGGAGGGTCGGGGGCACAGATACGCAGTATTTT
CSAKTSGRVGGTDTQYF
>TRBV20-1|few|15|TRBJ2-5|NA
TGCTGTGCTAGAGATCCGCGCAGGGGAGGAGAGACCCAGTACTTC
CCARDPRRGGETQYF
>TRBV5-6|few|14|TRBJ2-3|NA
TGTGCCAGCAGCTTGGCCGGGCTAGGAGATACGCAGTATTTT
CASSLAGLGDTQYF
>TRBV29-1|many|14|TRBJ2-7|NA
TGCAGCATCGCGCCGGGACAAAGGTTGTACGAGCAGTACTTC
CSIAPGQRLYEQYF
>TRBV5-1|few|14|TRBJ2-7|TRBD1
TGCGCCAGCAGCTTCCGGGACAGGAGATACGAGCAGTACTTC
CASSFRDRRYEQYF
>TRBV29-1|NA|13|TRBJ2-3|NA
TGCAGCGTTGCGCGCCGAGGTACAGATACGCAGTATTTT
CSVARRGTDTQYF
>TRBV7-9|few|14|TRBJ2-7|TRBD2
TGTGCCAGCAGCTACATAGCGGGAGCCTACGAGCAGTACTTC
CASSYIAGAYEQYF